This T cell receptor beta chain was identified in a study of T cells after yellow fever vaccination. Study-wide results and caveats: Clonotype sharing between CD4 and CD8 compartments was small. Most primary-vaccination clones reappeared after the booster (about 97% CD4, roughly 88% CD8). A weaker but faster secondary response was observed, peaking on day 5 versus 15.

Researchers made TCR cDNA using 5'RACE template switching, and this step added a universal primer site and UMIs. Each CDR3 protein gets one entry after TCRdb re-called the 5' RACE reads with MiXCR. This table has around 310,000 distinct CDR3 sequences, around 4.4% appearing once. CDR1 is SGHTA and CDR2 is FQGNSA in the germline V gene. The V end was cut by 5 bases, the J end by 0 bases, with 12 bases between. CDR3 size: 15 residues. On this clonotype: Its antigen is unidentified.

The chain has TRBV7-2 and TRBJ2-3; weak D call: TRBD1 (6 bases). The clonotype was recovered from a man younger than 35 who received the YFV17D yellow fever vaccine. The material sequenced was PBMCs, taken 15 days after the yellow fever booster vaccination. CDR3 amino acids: CASSPGASSTDTQYF. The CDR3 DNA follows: TGTGCCAGCAGCCCAGGGGCATCTAGCACAGATACGCAGTATTTT.